This is a list of T cell receptor beta chains from one sample in a study of blood T cells in healthy people across ages. One entry per CDR3 protein results from TCRdb running MiXCR on the 5' RACE reads. The sample has about 1.6 million distinct CDR3 sequences; roughly 32% are singletons. Specimen: blood. These receptors were taken from a woman in her twenties or thirties in good health. The CDR3 runs from the conserved cysteine through the conserved F or W. Fields, in order: V gene, clone size, D gene, J gene, CDR3 protein, CDR3 DNA. D genes are given only for firm matches. The listing skips clone size in some rows; elsewhere it reads once, few, many or a size class.

V: TRBV5-1
size: NA
D: NA
J: TRBJ2-5
CDR3: CASKLGRKGTQYF
DNA: TGCGCCAGCAAATTGGGGCGAAAGGGGACCCAGTACTTC

V: TRBV7-2
size: few
D: TRBD1
J: TRBJ1-2
CDR3: CASSARRTGYGYTF
DNA: TGTGCCAGCAGCGCCCGTAGGACAGGCTATGGCTACACCTTC

V: TRBV7-3
size: NA
D: NA
J: TRBJ1-1
CDR3: CASSMTVNTEAFF
DNA: TGTGCCAGCAGCATGACAGTGAACACTGAAGCTTTCTTT

V: TRBV12-3/TRBV12-4
size: many
D: NA
J: TRBJ1-2
CDR3: CATDLPGGPGGYTF
DNA: TGTGCCACCGACCTCCCCGGGGGGCCGGGAGGCTACACCTTC

V: TRBV3-1
size: once
D: NA
J: TRBJ2-7
CDR3: CASSQVLGVQYF
DNA: TGTGCCAGCAGCCAAGTCTTGGGGGTGCAGTACTTC

V: TRBV12-3/TRBV12-4
size: NA
D: NA
J: TRBJ2-3
CDR3: CASTLGPQGEDAQYF
DNA: TGTGCCAGCACCCTAGGGCCACAGGGTGAAGATGCGCAGTATTTT

V: TRBV7-2
size: NA
D: TRBD2
J: TRBJ2-2
CDR3: CASSLLAGGVNTGELFF
DNA: TGTGCCAGCAGCTTACTAGCGGGGGGGGTGAACACCGGGGAGCTGTTTTTT

V: TRBV12-3/TRBV12-4
size: NA
D: NA
J: TRBJ1-6
CDR3: CASSTSLSSYNSPLHF
DNA: TGTGCCAGCAGTACCTCACTGAGCTCCTATAATTCACCCCTCCACTTT

V: TRBV7-3
size: few
D: NA
J: TRBJ2-7
CDR3: CASSLSSTGQYEQYF
DNA: TGTGCCAGCAGCTTATCTTCGACAGGACAGTACGAGCAGTACTTC

V: TRBV7-2
size: NA
D: NA
J: TRBJ2-3
CDR3: CASSHHRLELTDTQYF
DNA: TGTGCCAGCAGCCATCACCGTTTGGAGTTGACAGATACGCAGTATTTT

V: TRBV20-1
size: few
D: NA
J: TRBJ1-1
CDR3: CSQDRTEAFF
DNA: TGCAGTCAAGACCGCACTGAAGCTTTCTTT

V: TRBV7-9
size: few
D: NA
J: TRBJ2-7
CDR3: CASSLSSENYEQYF
DNA: TGTGCCAGCAGCTTATCTTCAGAAAACTACGAGCAGTACTTC

V: TRBV5-6
size: NA
D: TRBD2
J: TRBJ2-5
CDR3: CTSSLGGRAQETQYF
DNA: TGTACCAGCAGCTTGGGCGGGAGGGCCCAAGAGACCCAGTACTTC

V: TRBV13
size: few
D: NA
J: TRBJ2-7
CDR3: CASSLSGAGTSHEQYF
DNA: TGTGCCAGCAGCTTATCAGGGGCAGGAACGTCCCACGAGCAGTACTTC

V: TRBV3-1
size: NA
D: NA
J: TRBJ1-2
CDR3: CASSQEGGWTIDYTF
DNA: TGTGCCAGCAGCCAAGAGGGAGGATGGACAATTGACTACACCTTC

V: TRBV6-2/TRBV6-3
size: NA
D: TRBD2
J: TRBJ2-7
CDR3: CASSGGLAGSPYEQYF
DNA: TGTGCCAGCAGTGGGGGACTAGCGGGATCCCCCTACGAGCAGTACTTC

V: TRBV20-1
size: many
D: NA
J: TRBJ2-5
CDR3: CSASTGRQETQYF
DNA: TGCAGTGCTAGTACCGGGCGTCAAGAGACCCAGTACTTC

V: TRBV5-5
size: NA
D: TRBD2
J: TRBJ2-5
CDR3: CAAAKIWDYTQETQYF
DNA: TGTGCAGCAGCTAAGATCTGGGACTATACCCAAGAGACCCAGTACTTC

V: TRBV10-3
size: many
D: TRBD1
J: TRBJ2-1
CDR3: CAITDRDRDWHEQFF
DNA: TGTGCCATCACCGACCGGGACAGGGACTGGCATGAGCAGTTCTTC

V: TRBV28
size: few
D: TRBD1
J: TRBJ2-1
CDR3: CASSLPGQGGHEQFF
DNA: TGTGCCAGCAGTCTACCGGGACAGGGGGGTCATGAGCAGTTCTTC

V: TRBV20-1
size: NA
D: TRBD1
J: TRBJ2-7
CDR3: CSARRETGRVHEQYF
DNA: TGCAGTGCTCGAAGGGAGACAGGGAGAGTCCACGAGCAGTACTTC

V: TRBV12-3/TRBV12-4
size: NA
D: NA
J: TRBJ1-6
CDR3: CASSLQDSPLHF
DNA: TGTGCCAGCAGTTTACAGGATTCACCCCTCCACTTT

V: TRBV20-1
size: many
D: TRBD2
J: TRBJ2-4
CDR3: CSANRGLAGAKNIQYF
DNA: TGCAGTGCTAACCGGGGACTAGCGGGAGCCAAAAACATTCAGTACTTC

V: TRBV30
size: NA
D: TRBD2
J: TRBJ2-7
CDR3: CAWSVDRTSGPYEQYF
DNA: TGTGCCTGGAGTGTCGACCGGACTAGCGGACCCTACGAGCAGTACTTC

V: TRBV6-5
size: few
D: NA
J: TRBJ2-5
CDR3: CASSYSVQQFQETQYF
DNA: TGTGCCAGCAGTTACTCGGTACAGCAATTCCAAGAGACCCAGTACTTC

V: TRBV7-9
size: NA
D: TRBD1
J: TRBJ2-7
CDR3: CACSFGGQGANYGSYEQYF
DNA: TGTGCCTGCAGCTTTGGGGGACAGGGGGCCAACTACGGCTCCTACGAGCAGTACTTC

V: TRBV3-1
size: few
D: TRBD2
J: TRBJ2-5
CDR3: CASSQVPRGGTETQYF
DNA: TGTGCCAGCAGCCAAGTCCCGCGGGGGGGGACGGAGACCCAGTACTTC

V: TRBV18
size: few
D: NA
J: TRBJ2-7
CDR3: CASSPKTESYEQYF
DNA: TGTGCCAGCTCACCAAAAACGGAATCCTACGAGCAGTACTTC

V: TRBV5-8
size: NA
D: TRBD1
J: TRBJ2-1
CDR3: CASSSLTGTAYNEQFF
DNA: TGTGCCAGCAGCTCATTAACCGGGACAGCCTACAATGAGCAGTTCTTC

V: TRBV11-2
size: many
D: TRBD1
J: TRBJ1-2
CDR3: CASSPTGLYGYTF
DNA: TGTGCCAGCAGCCCGACAGGGTTGTATGGCTACACCTTC

V: TRBV21-1
size: few
D: NA
J: TRBJ2-1
CDR3: CASTIQGYNEQFF
DNA: TGTGCCAGCACCATCCAGGGCTACAATGAGCAGTTCTTC

V: TRBV20-1
size: NA
D: NA
J: TRBJ2-6
CDR3: CSARDRLALRLLPGANVLTF
DNA: TGCAGTGCTAGAGATAGGTTAGCTCTACGCTTACTCCCTGGGGCCAACGTCCTGACTTTC

V: TRBV4-2
size: few
D: NA
J: TRBJ1-5
CDR3: CASSLGGLGNQPQHF
DNA: TGTGCCAGCAGCCTCGGGGGATTGGGCAATCAGCCCCAGCATTTT

V: TRBV12-3/TRBV12-4
size: few
D: NA
J: TRBJ2-5
CDR3: CASSLGGPTETQYF
DNA: TGTGCCAGCAGTTTAGGGGGTCCGACCGAGACCCAGTACTTC

V: TRBV4-2
size: few
D: NA
J: TRBJ1-5
CDR3: CASSQDAVVSNQPQHF
DNA: TGTGCCAGCAGCCAAGATGCAGTAGTTAGCAATCAGCCCCAGCATTTT

V: TRBV5-6
size: few
D: NA
J: TRBJ1-2
CDR3: CASSSVREGSGYTF
DNA: TGTGCCAGCAGCTCCGTTCGAGAGGGGTCTGGCTACACCTTC

V: TRBV2
size: few
D: NA
J: TRBJ2-7
CDR3: CASLREAGRYEQYF
DNA: TGTGCCAGCTTGAGGGAAGCGGGCCGCTACGAGCAGTACTTC

V: TRBV5-6
size: many
D: TRBD2
J: TRBJ2-3
CDR3: CASSFPGGGTDTQYF
DNA: TGTGCCAGCAGCTTCCCGGGCGGGGGGACAGATACGCAGTATTTT

V: TRBV5-1
size: many
D: NA
J: TRBJ2-5
CDR3: CASSLQGLQETQYF
DNA: TGTGCCAGCAGCTTGCAGGGGCTTCAAGAGACCCAGTACTTC

V: TRBV7-3
size: few
D: NA
J: TRBJ2-7
CDR3: CASSFMGGSEQYF
DNA: TGTGCCAGCAGCTTCATGGGGGGCAGCGAGCAGTACTTC

V: TRBV12-3/TRBV12-4
size: few
D: NA
J: TRBJ2-7
CDR3: CASSPLGAGTPYEQYF
DNA: TGTGCCAGCAGTCCCTTGGGGGCGGGGACGCCCTACGAGCAGTACTTC

V: TRBV11-2
size: NA
D: TRBD1
J: TRBJ2-7
CDR3: CASSPKPGQVSYEQYF
DNA: TGTGCCAGCAGCCCGAAGCCGGGACAGGTCTCCTACGAGCAGTACTTC

V: TRBV7-9
size: many
D: NA
J: TRBJ2-1
CDR3: CASSLVWNEQFF
DNA: TGTGCCAGCAGCTTAGTCTGGAATGAGCAGTTCTTC

V: TRBV12-3/TRBV12-4
size: many
D: TRBD2
J: TRBJ2-1
CDR3: CASSGTSGRVGEQFF
DNA: TGTGCCAGCAGTGGGACTAGCGGGAGGGTAGGTGAGCAGTTCTTC

V: TRBV15
size: NA
D: TRBD2
J: TRBJ2-1
CDR3: CATGRGRGVLNNEQFF
DNA: TGTGCCACCGGGCGGGGGCGGGGGGTTCTCAACAATGAGCAGTTCTTC

V: TRBV29-1
size: many
D: NA
J: TRBJ2-1
CDR3: CSVVGAGGLEQFF
DNA: TGCAGCGTTGTCGGGGCAGGGGGACTTGAGCAGTTCTTC

V: TRBV29-1
size: NA
D: NA
J: TRBJ1-1
CDR3: CSARAGPVTEAFF
DNA: TGCAGCGCGAGGGCAGGTCCGGTGACTGAAGCTTTCTTT

V: TRBV5-1
size: NA
D: TRBD1
J: TRBJ1-1
CDR3: CASSPGQGKGSTEAFF
DNA: TGCGCCAGCAGCCCGGGACAGGGGAAAGGGTCCACTGAAGCTTTCTTT